This TCR beta chain is from a study of T cell repertoires in aging, cancer and after chemotherapy. Germline-derived CDR1 and CDR2 are KGHSH and LQKENI. V lost 0 bases, J lost 7 bases, and 10 bases lay in between. The CDR3 consists of 14 residues. A mixed TRB-A/B primer pool amplified rearranged TRB by multiplex touch-down PCR. TCRdb re-analysed the multiplex PCR reads in MiXCR, keeping a single row per CDR3 protein. The data show more than 1,500 distinct CDR3 sequences, around 31% seen once. Peripheral blood genomic DNA, not sorted cells or RNA, was the template. The receptor's source is a human donor with a solid tumor. Input material: blood. The chain carries TRBV18 and TRBJ2-1; D is unclear. CDR3 region: CASSPPGQSNEQFF. The CDR3 bases are TGTGCCAGCTCACCACCAGGCCAAAGTAATGAGCAGTTCTTC.